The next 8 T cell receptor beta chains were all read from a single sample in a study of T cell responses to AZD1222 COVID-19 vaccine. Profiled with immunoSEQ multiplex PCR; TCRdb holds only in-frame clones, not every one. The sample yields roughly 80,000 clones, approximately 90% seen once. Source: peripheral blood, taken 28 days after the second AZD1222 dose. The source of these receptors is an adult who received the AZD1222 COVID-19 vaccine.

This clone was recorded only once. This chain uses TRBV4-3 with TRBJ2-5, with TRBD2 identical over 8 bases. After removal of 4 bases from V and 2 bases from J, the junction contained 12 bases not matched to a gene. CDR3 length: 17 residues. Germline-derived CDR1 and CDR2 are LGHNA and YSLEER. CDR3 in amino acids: CASSLGPGAGAQETQYF. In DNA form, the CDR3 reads TGCGCCAGCAGCCTCGGGCCCGGAGCGGGGGCACAAGAGACCCAGTACTTC.

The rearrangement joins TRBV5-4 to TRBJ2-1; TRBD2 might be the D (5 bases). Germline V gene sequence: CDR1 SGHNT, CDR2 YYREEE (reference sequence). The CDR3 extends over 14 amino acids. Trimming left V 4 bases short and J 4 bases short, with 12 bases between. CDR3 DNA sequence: TGTGCCAGCAGCCCCCTCGAGGGTTACAATGAGCAGTTCTTC. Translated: CASSPLEGYNEQFF.

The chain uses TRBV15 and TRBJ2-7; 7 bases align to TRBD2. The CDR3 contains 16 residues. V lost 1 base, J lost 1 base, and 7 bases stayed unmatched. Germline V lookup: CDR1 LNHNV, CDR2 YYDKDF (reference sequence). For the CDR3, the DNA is TGTGCCACCAGCAGAGCCATAGGCGGGGGATCCTACGAGCAGTACTTC. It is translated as CATSRAIGGGSYEQYF.

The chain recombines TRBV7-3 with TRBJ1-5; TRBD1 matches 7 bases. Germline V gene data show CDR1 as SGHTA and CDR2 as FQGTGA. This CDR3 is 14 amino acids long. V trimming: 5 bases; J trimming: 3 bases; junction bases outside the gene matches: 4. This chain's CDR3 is CASSTGQPNQPQHF. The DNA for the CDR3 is TGTGCCAGCAGCACGGGACAGCCCAATCAGCCCCAGCATTTT.

CDR3 sequence: CASSRGIPGETQYF. CDR3 sequence (DNA): TGTGCCAGCAGCCGTGGGATACCTGGGGAGACCCAGTACTTC. This chain connects TRBV5-4 to TRBJ2-5; D remains ambiguous. CDR1 is SGHNT and CDR2 is YYREEE in the germline V gene (reference sequence). The CDR3 sequence is 14 residues long. Trimming removed 4 bases at V and 5 bases at J, with 15 bases between.

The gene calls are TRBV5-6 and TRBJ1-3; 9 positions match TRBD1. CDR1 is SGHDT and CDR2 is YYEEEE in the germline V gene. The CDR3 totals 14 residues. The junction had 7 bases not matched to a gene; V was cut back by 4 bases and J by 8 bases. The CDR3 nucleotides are TGTGCCAGCAGCAAGGACAGGGGACTCGACACCATATATTTT. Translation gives CASSKDRGLDTIYF.

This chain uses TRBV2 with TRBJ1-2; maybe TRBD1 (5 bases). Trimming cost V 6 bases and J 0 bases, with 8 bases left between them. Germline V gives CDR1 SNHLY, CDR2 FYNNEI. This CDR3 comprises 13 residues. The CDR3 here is CASRLGANYGYTF. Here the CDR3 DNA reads TGTGCCAGCAGGTTGGGGGCTAACTATGGCTACACCTTC.

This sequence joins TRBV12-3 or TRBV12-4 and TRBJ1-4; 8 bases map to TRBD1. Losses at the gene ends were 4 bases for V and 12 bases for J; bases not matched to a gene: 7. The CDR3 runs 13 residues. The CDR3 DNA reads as TGTGCCAGCAGTTCGACGGGACAGGAGGAACTGTTTTTT. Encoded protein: CASSSTGQEELFF.